This paragraph reports one TCR beta chain. Its antigen is not identified. The data derive from a study of PD-1 blockade in classical Hodgkin lymphoma. CDR3 size: 11 residues. CDR1 is SNHLY, CDR2 FYNNEI, per germline. Trimming took 8 bases from V and 6 from J, leaving 9 bases between them. Only in-frame clones appear in the TCRdb table, and some are missing; sequencing was by immunoSEQ multiplex PCR. The data show about 9,900 clones, roughly 70% seen once. Regarding the study as a whole: Baseline TCR diversity was reportedly lower in newly diagnosed patients than healthy donors. The diversity seen at baseline in complete responders resembled that of newly diagnosed patients. In CD4+ cells, TCR diversity went up significantly by C4D1, but in CD8+ cells it did not.

Noted time point: cycle 4 day 1 (C4D1), after six to seven weeks of nivolumab. Every patient was affected by relapse after autologous stem cell transplantation, while exposure to brentuximab vedotin was not uniform. The authors enriched CD8+ T cells from thawed PBMCs via magnetic negative selection. Reported best responses ranged across complete response, partial response or progressive disease. This receptor was identified in a human donor with classical Hodgkin lymphoma. This specimen consisted of CD8+ T cells from blood, obtained before the fourth cycle of nivolumab. The chain uses TRBV2 and TRBJ2-3, with D possibly TRBD1 on 5 matching bases. The CDR3 loop is CASPKGDTQYF. CDR3 DNA: TGTGCCAGCCCCAAGGGGGATACGCAGTATTTT.